What follows describes a single T cell receptor beta chain. Its antigen is currently not known. The input lacks base qualities; no much larger clone sits a single base away. The sample comes from a study of blood T cell repertoires in COVID-19 (dated by TCRdb to about 2020). Describing the broader study: Samples from collaborators originated in the United States, Italy and Spain and spanned both the acute and convalescent phases of COVID-19. The samples were drawn from two sources: the first 160 participants of the ongoing ImmuneRACE study, and 1,254 subjects contributed by 6 global collaborators. The prospective study material was composed of cDNA or gDNA derived from T cells, B-cell-depleted T cells, or PBMCs. Where available, HLA class I and class II types were taken from metadata supplied by the sample provider and were not determined by assay-based typing. The sample metadata nearly always contained a de-identified subject ID, COVID-19 status, age in years and sex. The repertoires were released in a freely available public database intended as a resource for research on the immune response to SARS-CoV-2. The dataset comprised deeply sampled blood TCRbeta repertoires from subjects exposed to, actively infected with, or recovered from COVID-19.

On the study overall, not on this receptor specifically: How much clinical and demographic metadata was included differed by source and by participant, and the metadata was provided uncurated.

TCRbeta CDR3 regions were amplified from genomic DNA by means of the immunoSEQ Assay, a bias-controlled multiplex PCR. The study's own analysis went as follows. Within the assay, amplification of reference gene primers was used to estimate how many nucleated cells each sample contained. Sequence reads were collapsed and filtered to measure the absolute abundance of every unique TCRbeta CDR3 rearrangement. For each sample, productive Simpson clonality was calculated by taking the square root of Simpson's diversity index across productive rearrangements. Not all clones reach the TCRdb copy of this immuneACCESS table, which keeps in-frame sequences only. Checked studies attribute under half of the gap to unresolved V genes and leave the rest unexplained. Clone size and the V and J calls come from that table; the DNA yielded D and trimming. The sample table records roughly 14,000 clones; 73% of these occur just once. Of the sample, around 8.9% is held by the ten largest clones.

Whole blood was collected in K2EDTA tubes by collaborating institutions according to the institutions' own protocols. For TCRbeta analysis, collaborator samples were shipped as frozen whole blood, as isolated PBMCs, or as DNA extracted from either sample type. CDR1 SGHTA and CDR2 FQGNSA were looked up in the germline V gene. The CDR3 runs 13 amino acids, cysteine and phenylalanine included. Only the CDR3 DNA stays, 39 bases, in frame from base 1. The junction carries 9 bases between V and J, which are trimmed by 6 bases and 1 base respectively. The TCR originated in a man between 70 and 80 years old with acute or convalescent COVID-19. The chain is encoded by TRBV7-2 joined to TRBJ1-1; a tentative D call is TRBD1 (6 bases match). Input material: peripheral blood. In nucleotides, the sequence is TGTGCCAGCAGTTTGGACAGGAACACTGAAGCTTTCTTT. This is translated as CASSLDRNTEAFF.